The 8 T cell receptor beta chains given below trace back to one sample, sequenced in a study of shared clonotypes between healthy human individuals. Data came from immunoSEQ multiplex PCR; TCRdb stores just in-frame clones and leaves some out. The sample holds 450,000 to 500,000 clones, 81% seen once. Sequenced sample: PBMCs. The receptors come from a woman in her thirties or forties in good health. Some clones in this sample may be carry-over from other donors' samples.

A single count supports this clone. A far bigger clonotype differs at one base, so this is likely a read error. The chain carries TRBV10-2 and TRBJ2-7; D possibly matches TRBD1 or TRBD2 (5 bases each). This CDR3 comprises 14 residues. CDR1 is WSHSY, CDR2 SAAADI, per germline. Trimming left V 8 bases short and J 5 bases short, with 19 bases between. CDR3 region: CASHGPGRSDEQYF. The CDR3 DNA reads TGCGCCAGCCACGGACCAGGGAGATCGGACGAGCAGTACTTC.

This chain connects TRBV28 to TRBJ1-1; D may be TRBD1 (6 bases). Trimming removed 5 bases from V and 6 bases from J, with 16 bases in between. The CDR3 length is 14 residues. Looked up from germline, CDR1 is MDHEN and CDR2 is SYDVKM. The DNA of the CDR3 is TGTGCCAGCAGTCCCTCCAGGGGTCAGGCTGAAGCTTTCTTT. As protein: CASSPSRGQAEAFF. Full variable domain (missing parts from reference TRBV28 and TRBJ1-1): DVKVTQSSRYLVKRTGEKVFLECVQDMDHENMFWYRQDPGLGLRLIYFSYDVKMKEKGDIPEGYSVSREKKERFSLILESASTNQTSMYLCASSPSRGQAEAFFGQGTRLTVV.

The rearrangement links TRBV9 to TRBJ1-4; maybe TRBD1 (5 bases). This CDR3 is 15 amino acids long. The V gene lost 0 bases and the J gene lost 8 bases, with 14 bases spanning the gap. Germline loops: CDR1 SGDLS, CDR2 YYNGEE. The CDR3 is CASSVGRRVGEKLFF. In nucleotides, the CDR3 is TGTGCCAGCAGCGTAGGTCGCAGGGTAGGGGAAAAACTGTTTTTT.

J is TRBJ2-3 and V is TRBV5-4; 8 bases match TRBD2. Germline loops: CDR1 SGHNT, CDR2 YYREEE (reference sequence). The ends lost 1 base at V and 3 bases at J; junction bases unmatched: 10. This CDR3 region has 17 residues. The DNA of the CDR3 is TGTGCCAGCAGCTTGATGGGAACTAGCGGTTTGACAGATACGCAGTATTTT. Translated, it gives CASSLMGTSGLTDTQYF.

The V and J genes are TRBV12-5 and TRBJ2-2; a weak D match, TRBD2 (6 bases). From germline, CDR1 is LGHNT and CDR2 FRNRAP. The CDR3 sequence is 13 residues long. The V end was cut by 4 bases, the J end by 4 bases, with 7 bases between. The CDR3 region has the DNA TGTGCTAGTGGTTCGACTAGCACCGGGGAGCTGTTTTTT. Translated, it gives CASGSTSTGELFF. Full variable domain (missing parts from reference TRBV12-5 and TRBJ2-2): DARVTQTPRHKVTEMGQEVTMRCQPILGHNTVFWYRQTMMQGLELLAYFRNRAPLDDSGMPKDRFSAEMPDATLATLKIQPSEPRDSAVYFCASGSTSTGELFFGEGSRLTVL.

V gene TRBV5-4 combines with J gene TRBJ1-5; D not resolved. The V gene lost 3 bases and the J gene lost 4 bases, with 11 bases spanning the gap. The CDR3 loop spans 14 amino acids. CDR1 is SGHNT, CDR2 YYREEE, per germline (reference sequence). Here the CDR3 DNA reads TGTGCCAGCAGCTCGGACGGTTTTAATCAGCCCCAGCATTTT. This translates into CASSSDGFNQPQHF.

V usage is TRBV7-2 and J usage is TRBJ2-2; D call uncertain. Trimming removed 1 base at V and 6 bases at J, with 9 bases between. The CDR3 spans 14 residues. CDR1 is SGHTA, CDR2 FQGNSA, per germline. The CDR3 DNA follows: TGTGCCAGCAGCTTAGTGATGGCGGCCGGGGAGCTGTTTTTT. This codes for CASSLVMAAGELFF.

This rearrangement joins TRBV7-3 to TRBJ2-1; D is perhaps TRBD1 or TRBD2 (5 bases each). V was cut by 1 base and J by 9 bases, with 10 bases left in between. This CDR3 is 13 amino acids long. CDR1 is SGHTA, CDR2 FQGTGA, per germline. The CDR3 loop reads CASSLNMGTEQFF. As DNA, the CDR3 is TGTGCCAGCAGCTTAAATATGGGGACTGAGCAGTTCTTC.